The clone carrying this TCR beta chain has more than one count but fewer than ten. The antigen is not known. This sample is part of a study of blood T cells in healthy people across ages. Every participating donor contributed roughly 10 milliliters of peripheral blood through a draw. A second roughly 7 to 11 cycle PCR used barcoded and J-beta primers. TCRdb used MiXCR to reprocess the 5' RACE reads, holding one entry per CDR3 protein. The data contain about 400,000 distinct CDR3 sequences, approximately 47% of them singletons. Findings of the study overall: Diversity of TCR beta per million T cells declined in a roughly linear way with age. Naive CD4+ cells and diversity were both higher in long-lived donors than in aged donors. Strong correlation existed between TCR beta diversity and naive T cell percentage.

The germline V gene has CDR1 SGHTA and CDR2 FQGNSA. The CDR3 runs to 12 residues. V lost 3 bases to trimming and J lost 13 bases, with 13 bases between them. Sequencing was performed on blood. The TCR was taken from a man aged 60-69 years in good health. The chain uses TRBV7-2 and TRBJ2-4; perhaps TRBD2 as D (5 bases). The CDR3 is CASSFMGWEQYF. The CDR3 bases are TGTGCCAGCAGCTTCATGGGTTGGGAGCAGTACTTC.